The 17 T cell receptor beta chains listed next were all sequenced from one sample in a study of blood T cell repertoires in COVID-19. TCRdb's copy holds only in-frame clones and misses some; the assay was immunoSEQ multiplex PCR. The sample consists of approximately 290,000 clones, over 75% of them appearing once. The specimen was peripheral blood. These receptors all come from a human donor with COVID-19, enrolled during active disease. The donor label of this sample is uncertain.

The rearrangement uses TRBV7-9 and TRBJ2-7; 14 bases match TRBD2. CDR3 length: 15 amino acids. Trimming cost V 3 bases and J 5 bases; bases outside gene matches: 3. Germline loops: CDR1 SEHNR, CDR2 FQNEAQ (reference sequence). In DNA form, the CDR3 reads TGTGCCAGCAGCTTGGCGGGACTAGCGGGAGACGAGCAGTACTTC. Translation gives CASSLAGLAGDEQYF.

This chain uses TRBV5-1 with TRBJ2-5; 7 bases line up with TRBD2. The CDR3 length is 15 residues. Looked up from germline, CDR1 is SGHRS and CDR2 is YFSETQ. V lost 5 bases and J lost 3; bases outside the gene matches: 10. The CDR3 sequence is CASRGSGTTKETQYF. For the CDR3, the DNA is TGCGCCAGCAGGGGGAGCGGGACGACTAAAGAGACCCAGTACTTC.

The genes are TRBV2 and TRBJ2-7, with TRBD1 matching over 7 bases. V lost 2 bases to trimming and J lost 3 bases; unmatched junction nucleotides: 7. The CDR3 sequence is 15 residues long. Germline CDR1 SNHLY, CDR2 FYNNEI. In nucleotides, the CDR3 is TGTGCCAGCAGTGAATCACAGGGGTGGGTCTACGAGCAGTACTTC. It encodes CASSESQGWVYEQYF.

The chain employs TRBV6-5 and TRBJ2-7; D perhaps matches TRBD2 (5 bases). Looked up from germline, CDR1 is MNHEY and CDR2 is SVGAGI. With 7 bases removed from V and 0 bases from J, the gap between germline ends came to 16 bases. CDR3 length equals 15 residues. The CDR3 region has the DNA TGTGCCAGCAAGAAATCGATGGGGAGCTCCTACGAGCAGTACTTC. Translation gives CASKKSMGSSYEQYF.

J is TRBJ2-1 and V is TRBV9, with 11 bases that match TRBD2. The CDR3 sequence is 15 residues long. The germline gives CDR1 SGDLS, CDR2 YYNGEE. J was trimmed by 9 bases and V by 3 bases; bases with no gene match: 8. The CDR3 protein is CASSGGLAEFGEQFF. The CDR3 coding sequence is TGTGCCAGCAGCGGGGGACTAGCGGAATTTGGTGAGCAGTTCTTC.

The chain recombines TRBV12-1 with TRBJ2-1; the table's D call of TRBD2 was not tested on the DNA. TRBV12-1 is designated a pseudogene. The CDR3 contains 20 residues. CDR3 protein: CASSPPLTSGRANVDNEQFF. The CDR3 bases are TGTGCCAGCAGCCCCCCCCTGACTAGCGGGAGGGCCAATGTCGACAATGAGCAGTTCTTC.

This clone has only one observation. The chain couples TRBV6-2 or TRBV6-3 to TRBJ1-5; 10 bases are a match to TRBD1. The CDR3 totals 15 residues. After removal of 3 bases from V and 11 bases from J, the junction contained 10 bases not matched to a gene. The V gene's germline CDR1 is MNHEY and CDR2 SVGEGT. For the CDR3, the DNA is TGTGCCAGCAGTTATTCAAGGACAGGGGGTTCAGCCCAGCATTTT. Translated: CASSYSRTGGSAQHF.

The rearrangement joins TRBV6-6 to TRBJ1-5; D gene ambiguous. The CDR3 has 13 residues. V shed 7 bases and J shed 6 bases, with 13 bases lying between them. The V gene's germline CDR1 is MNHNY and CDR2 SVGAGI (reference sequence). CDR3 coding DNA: TGTGCCAGCAAACTAAAGATGGGTCAGCCCCAGCATTTT. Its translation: CASKLKMGQPQHF.

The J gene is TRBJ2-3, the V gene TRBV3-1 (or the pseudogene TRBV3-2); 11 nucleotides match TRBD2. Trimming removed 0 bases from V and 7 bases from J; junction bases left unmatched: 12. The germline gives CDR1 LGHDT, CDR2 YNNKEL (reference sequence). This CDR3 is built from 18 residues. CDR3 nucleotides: TGTGCCAGCAGCCAAGAGGTTAGCGGGAGGGCCAGATTTTATACGCAGTATTTT. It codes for CASSQEVSGRARFYTQYF.

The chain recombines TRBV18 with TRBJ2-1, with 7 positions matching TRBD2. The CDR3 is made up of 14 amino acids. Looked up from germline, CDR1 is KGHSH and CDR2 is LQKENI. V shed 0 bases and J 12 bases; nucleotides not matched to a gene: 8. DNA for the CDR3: TGTGCCAGCTCACCACCGGGCGAATGGGGGGGGCAGTTCTTC. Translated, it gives CASSPPGEWGGQFF.

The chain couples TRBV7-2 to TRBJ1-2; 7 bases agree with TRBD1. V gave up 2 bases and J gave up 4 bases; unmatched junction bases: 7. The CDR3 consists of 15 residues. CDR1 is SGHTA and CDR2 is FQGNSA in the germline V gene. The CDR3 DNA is TGTGCCAGCAGCTTATTTAGGGGGCGTAGCTATGGCTACACCTTC. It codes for CASSLFRGRSYGYTF.

CDR3 region: CASSLAQEPYGYTF. CDR3 bases: TGCGCCAGCAGCTTGGCGCAGGAACCCTATGGCTACACCTTC. The chain couples TRBV5-1 to TRBJ1-2; D not certain. The germline CDR1 and CDR2 sequences are SGHRS and YFSETQ. CDR3 size: 14 residues. The V end lost 0 bases, the J end lost 4 bases, and 10 bases lay between the germline ends.

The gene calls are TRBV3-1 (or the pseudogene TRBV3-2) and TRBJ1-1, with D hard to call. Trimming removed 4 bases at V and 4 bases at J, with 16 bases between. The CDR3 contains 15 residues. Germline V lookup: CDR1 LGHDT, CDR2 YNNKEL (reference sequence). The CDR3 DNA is TGTGCCAGCAGCCCTGGGCCGCCCGGAAGCACTGAAGCTTTCTTT. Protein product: CASSPGPPGSTEAFF.

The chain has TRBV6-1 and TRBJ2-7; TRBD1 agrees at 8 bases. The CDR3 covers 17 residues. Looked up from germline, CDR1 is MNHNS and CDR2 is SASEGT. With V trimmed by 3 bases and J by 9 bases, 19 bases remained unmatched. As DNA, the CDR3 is TGTGCCAGCAGTGACGGATACGGGACAGGCCTCTCCTTAGGGCAGTACTTC. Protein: CASSDGYGTGLSLGQYF.

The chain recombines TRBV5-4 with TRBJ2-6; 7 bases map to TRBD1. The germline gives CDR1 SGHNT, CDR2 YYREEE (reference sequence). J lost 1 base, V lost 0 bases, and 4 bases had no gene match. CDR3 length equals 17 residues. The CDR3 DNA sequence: TGTGCCAGCAGCTTGGGGGGACAGCCTTCTGGGGCCAACGTCCTGACTTTC. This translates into CASSLGGQPSGANVLTF.

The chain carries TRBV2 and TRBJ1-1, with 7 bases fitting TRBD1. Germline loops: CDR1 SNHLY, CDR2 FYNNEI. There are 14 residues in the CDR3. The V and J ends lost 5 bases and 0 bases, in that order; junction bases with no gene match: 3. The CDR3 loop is CASSSQGMNTEAFF. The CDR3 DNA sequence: TGTGCCAGCAGTTCACAGGGGATGAACACTGAAGCTTTCTTT.

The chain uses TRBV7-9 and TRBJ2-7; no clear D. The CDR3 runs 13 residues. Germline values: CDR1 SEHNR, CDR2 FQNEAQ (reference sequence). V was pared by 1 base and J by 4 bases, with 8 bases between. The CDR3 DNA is TGTGCCAGCAGCTTAGTCCCGGTATACGAGCAGTACTTC. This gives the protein CASSLVPVYEQYF.